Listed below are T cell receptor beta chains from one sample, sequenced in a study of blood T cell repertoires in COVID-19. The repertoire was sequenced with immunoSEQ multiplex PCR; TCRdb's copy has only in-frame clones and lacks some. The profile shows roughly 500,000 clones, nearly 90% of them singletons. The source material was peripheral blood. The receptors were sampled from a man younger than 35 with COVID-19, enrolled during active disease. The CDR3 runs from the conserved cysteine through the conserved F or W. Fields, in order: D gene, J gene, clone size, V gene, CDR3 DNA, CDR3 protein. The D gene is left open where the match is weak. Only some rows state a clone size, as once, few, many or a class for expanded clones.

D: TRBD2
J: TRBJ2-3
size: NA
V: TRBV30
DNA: TGTGCCTGGAACTGGGCTAGCGGGAGGGAGGTAGCAGATACGCAGTATTTT
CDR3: CAWNWASGREVADTQYF

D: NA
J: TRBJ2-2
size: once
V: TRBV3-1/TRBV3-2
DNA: TGTGCCAGCAGCCTCTCTCTGGCCCCCGGGGAGCTGTTTTTT
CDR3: CASSLSLAPGELFF

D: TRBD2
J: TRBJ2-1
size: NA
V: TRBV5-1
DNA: TGCGCCAGCAGCTTGGCTAGCGGGGTAAATGAGCAGTTCTTC
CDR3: CASSLASGVNEQFF

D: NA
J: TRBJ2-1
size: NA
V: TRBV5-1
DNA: TGCGCCAGCGGGGCCGGCAATGAGCAGTTCTTC
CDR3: CASGAGNEQFF

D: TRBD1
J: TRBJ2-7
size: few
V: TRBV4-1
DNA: TGCGCCAGCAGCCAGGGACAGGGGGCGTACGAGCAGTACTTC
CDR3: CASSQGQGAYEQYF

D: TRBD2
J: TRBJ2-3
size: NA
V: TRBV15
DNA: TGTGCCACCAGGTTAGCGGGAGGTAGCACAGATACGCAGTATTTT
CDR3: CATRLAGGSTDTQYF

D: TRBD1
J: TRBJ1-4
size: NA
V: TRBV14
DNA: TGTGCCAGCAGCCCAGGGGGCGGGAAACTGTTTTTT
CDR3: CASSPGGGKLFF

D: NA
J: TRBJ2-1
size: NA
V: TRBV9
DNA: TGTGCCAGCAGCCTAGGAGGGGCTAGCGTAAATGAGCAGTTCTTC
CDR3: CASSLGGASVNEQFF

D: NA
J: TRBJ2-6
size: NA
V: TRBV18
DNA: TGTGCCAGCTCACCACAGGGAGCTGGGGCCAACGTCCTGACTTTC
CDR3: CASSPQGAGANVLTF

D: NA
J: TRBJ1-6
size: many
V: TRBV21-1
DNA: TGTGCCAGCAGCGCCGACAGGGATGAATCACCCCTCCACTTT
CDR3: CASSADRDESPLHF

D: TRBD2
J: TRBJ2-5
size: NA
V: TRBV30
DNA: TGTGCCTGGAGTCCCCTTAGCGGGAGGGCCCAAGAGACCCAGTACTTC
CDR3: CAWSPLSGRAQETQYF

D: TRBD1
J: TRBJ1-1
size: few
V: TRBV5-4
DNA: TGTGCCAGCAGCTCGGACAGGGCGAACACTGAAGCTTTCTTT
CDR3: CASSSDRANTEAFF